The 14 T cell receptor beta chains given below trace back to one sample, sequenced in a study of blood T cells in healthy people across ages. Using a J-beta primer mix together with a sample-barcoded 5' primer, a second PCR was run for roughly 6 to 12 cycles. TCRdb itself ran the 5' RACE reads through MiXCR, one entry per CDR3 protein. The sample lists 450,000 to 650,000 distinct CDR3 sequences; approximately 25% were seen once. These same records also appear under a second study, on T cells of mothers and their children.

Sequencing was done on a sample of blood. The receptors shown here come from a boy aged 5-17 years in good health.

V and J are TRBV10-3 and TRBJ2-3; TRBD1 matches 9 bases. Germline V lookup: CDR1 ENHRY, CDR2 SYGVKD. V shed 6 bases, J shed 5 bases, and the junction held 9 bases outside the gene matches. The CDR3 contains 15 residues. CDR3 sequence reads: CAISTTGGQRDTQYF. Written as DNA, the CDR3 is TGTGCCATCAGCACAACAGGGGGCCAAAGAGATACGCAGTATTTT.

J is TRBJ2-5 and V is TRBV28; TRBD2 might be the D (5 bases). The CDR3 loop spans 13 amino acids. Trimming shortened V by 5 bases and J by 5 bases, and 12 bases separated the two germline ends. CDR1 and CDR2 (germline): MDHEN, SYDVKM. CDR3 nucleotide sequence: TGTGCCAGCAGTGAGGGTAGGATGGAGACCCAGTACTTC. Amino acids: CASSEGRMETQYF.

The rearrangement links TRBV28 to TRBJ2-5; no definite D call. The germline V and J ends were trimmed by 10 bases and 0 bases, with 12 bases remaining between them. The germline V gene encodes CDR1 MDHEN and CDR2 SYDVKM. The length of the CDR3 is 13 residues. CDR3 loop: CATLSAYQETQYF. Here the CDR3 DNA reads TGTGCCACCCTTTCAGCGTACCAAGAGACCCAGTACTTC.

This clonotype was seen more than once but under ten times. The chain uses TRBV29-1 and TRBJ2-5; D is perhaps TRBD2 (6 bases). The end of the DNA aligns better with TRBJ2-7, so the J call may be wrong. Per the germline V gene, CDR1 is SQVTM and CDR2 is ANQGSEA. CDR3 size: 12 residues. The CDR3: CSVEEGVYEQYF. CDR3 sequence (DNA): TGCAGCGTTGAGGAGGGCGTCTACGAGCAGTACTTC.

V usage is TRBV7-2 and J usage is TRBJ2-1, with D maybe TRBD2 (7 bases). The DNA end is more similar to TRBJ2-7, so the J call may be wrong. The length of the CDR3 is 15 residues. Germline CDR1 SGHTA, CDR2 FQGNSA. The CDR3, as DNA: TGTGCCAGCAGCCAGGCCGGGGGGCGTTTGTTAGAGCAGTACTTC. Its translation: CASSQAGGRLLEQYF.

The chain recombines TRBV12-3 or TRBV12-4 with TRBJ2-5; 10 bases align to TRBD1. V was clipped by 6 bases and J by 5 bases; unmatched bases: 6. The CDR3 runs 14 residues. CDR3 region: CASRSDRGRETQYF. The DNA of the CDR3 is TGTGCCAGCAGATCAGACAGGGGGCGGGAGACCCAGTACTTC.

This chain links TRBV4-2 with TRBJ2-3; D is unresolved. The CDR3 spans 13 residues. Germline CDR1 is LGHNA and CDR2 is YNFKEQ. The V and J ends lost 3 bases and 3 bases respectively, with 7 bases between them. The CDR3 nucleotides are TGTGCCAGCAGCCAGGGGAAAACAGATACGCAGTATTTT. Translated: CASSQGKTDTQYF.

In the case of this clonotype: A junction boundary mismatches the germline segment, possibly from a read error. This chain uses TRBV7-7 with TRBJ2-7, with 8 bases that match TRBD2. This CDR3 contains 13 residues. Germline CDR1 SSHAT, CDR2 FNYEAQ (reference sequence). The DNA of the CDR3 is TGTGCTAGCAGCCTAGGGCTAGCGGGTGAGCAGTACTTC. Translation: CASSLGLAGEQYF.

This clonotype was detected only a few times. V is TRBV6-2 or TRBV6-3 and J is TRBJ2-2; D is perhaps TRBD2 (6 bases). The CDR3 length is 14 residues. Germline CDR1 MNHEY, CDR2 SVGEGT. V lost 2 bases and J lost 6, with 10 bases in between. CDR3 DNA: TGTGCCAGCAGTTACCGACCGGGGGCCGGGGAGCTGTTTTTT. This translates into CASSYRPGAGELFF.

In this sample, this clonotype turned up a few times. The chain carries TRBV6-2 or TRBV6-3 and TRBJ2-1; weak D call: TRBD2 (5 bases). V lost 5 bases and J 12 bases, leaving 14 bases between the germline ends. This CDR3 has 12 amino acids. CDR1 MNHEY and CDR2 SVGEGT come from the germline V gene. The CDR3 sequence is CASSTWTAGQFF. DNA of the CDR3: TGTGCCAGCAGTACCTGGACGGCGGGGCAGTTCTTC.

This clonotype was observed a handful of times. The chain combines TRBV5-6 with TRBJ2-1; the match to TRBD2 covers 10 bases. The germline CDR1 and CDR2 sequences are SGHDT and YYEEEE. J gave up 0 bases and V 1 base, and 4 bases lay outside the gene matches. This CDR3 has 17 residues. The CDR3 loop reads CASSLYRLAGSYNEQFF. The CDR3 bases are TGTGCCAGCAGCTTGTATAGACTAGCGGGCTCCTACAATGAGCAGTTCTTC.

This clonotype was counted only a few times. The chain carries TRBV7-6 and TRBJ2-5, with no clear D. Per the germline V gene, CDR1 is SGHVS and CDR2 is FNYEAQ. The CDR3 spans 13 residues. Trimming took 4 bases from V and 4 from J, leaving 10 bases between them. CDR3 nucleotides: TGTGCCAGCAGCTCCCCGCGAGGAGAGACCCAGTACTTC. Amino acids: CASSSPRGETQYF.

This clonotype was observed a handful of times. CDR3 in amino acids: CASSLAEFKTSTYEQYF. CDR3 coding DNA: TGTGCCAGCAGCTTAGCAGAATTCAAGACGTCCACCTACGAGCAGTACTTC. The rearrangement uses TRBV7-8 and TRBJ2-7; D unclear. The CDR3 is 17 amino acids. V lost 0 bases to trimming and J lost 2 bases, with 17 bases between them. Germline CDR1 reads SGHVS; CDR2 reads FQNEAQ.

The chain has TRBV29-1 and TRBJ2-4; D is perhaps TRBD2 (6 bases). Looked up from germline, CDR1 is SQVTM and CDR2 is ANQGSEA. Trimming removed 3 bases from V and 6 bases from J, with 21 bases in between. CDR3 size: 16 residues. For the CDR3, the DNA is TGCAGCGTTGATTGCAGGGAGGTTAATACAAGAAACATTCAGTACTTC. Its protein product is CSVDCREVNTRNIQYF.